This is a list of T cell receptor beta chains from one sample in a study of long-term antiretroviral therapy in people with HIV. Data came from immunoSEQ multiplex PCR; TCRdb stores just in-frame clones and leaves some out. The repertoire holds about 34,000 clones, with 70% to 90% as singletons. The sample here was unsorted PBMCs, taken around 2.7 years before starting antiretroviral therapy. The origin of the receptors is a young woman with HIV. CDR3s include the opening cysteine and the closing phenylalanine or tryptophan. The D gene is left open where the match is weak. Part of the rows lack a size; the others show once, few, many or a class for expanded clones.

CDR3,DNA,J,D,V,size
CASSLKSPGSTGKGAFF,TGTGCCAGCAGTTTAAAATCCCCCGGCAGCACCGGGAAAGGGGCTTTCTTT,TRBJ1-1,NA,TRBV27,NA
CASSSRDSRNEKLFF,TGTGCCAGTAGTTCACGGGACAGCCGTAATGAAAAACTGTTTTTT,TRBJ1-4,TRBD1,TRBV19,once
CASKSESSYNEQFF,TGTGCCAGTAAGAGCGAGTCCTCCTACAATGAGCAGTTCTTC,TRBJ2-1,NA,TRBV19,once
CASSPLGGARYGYTF,TGTGCCAGCAGTCCCCTCGGGGGGGCGCGGTATGGCTACACCTTC,TRBJ1-2,NA,TRBV6-6,NA
CASSSSGAQETQYF,TGTGCCAGCAGTTCATCCGGGGCCCAAGAGACCCAGTACTTC,TRBJ2-5,NA,TRBV7-9,NA
CAWSGQGRNSPLHF,TGTGCCTGGAGTGGACAGGGCAGGAATTCACCCCTCCACTTT,TRBJ1-6,TRBD1,TRBV30,NA
CASSLFRGNEQYF,TGTGCCAGCAGTTTATTCCGAGGGAACGAGCAGTACTTC,TRBJ2-7,NA,TRBV27,NA
CASSFTGDMNTEAFF,TGTGCCAGCAGCTTCACAGGGGACATGAACACTGAAGCTTTCTTT,TRBJ1-1,TRBD1,TRBV7-6,NA
CASSKIDRDNTEAFF,TGCGCCAGCAGCAAAATTGACAGGGATAACACTGAAGCTTTCTTT,TRBJ1-1,TRBD1,TRBV5-1,NA
CASKADGTGHGYTF,TGTGCCAGCAAGGCAGACGGGACAGGACACGGCTACACCTTC,TRBJ1-2,TRBD1,TRBV6-1,few
CASGLGGAGQVLRYF,TGTGCCAGCGGACTGGGGGGGGCAGGCCAAGTTCTCAGGTATTTT,TRBJ2-3,NA,TRBV5-8,few
CASSIGTSAYNEQFF,TGTGCCAGCAGTATCGGGACTAGCGCCTACAATGAGCAGTTCTTC,TRBJ2-1,TRBD2,TRBV4-2,NA
CASSLAALNSPLHF,TGTGCCAGCAGCTTGGCGGCCCTCAATTCACCCCTCCACTTT,TRBJ1-6,NA,TRBV11-2,NA
CASSPLPGDEKGKEYTGELFF,TGCGCCAGCAGTCCCCTCCCAGGAGACGAAAAGGGAAAAGAATACACCGGGGAGCTGTTTTTT,TRBJ2-2,NA,TRBV4-1,NA
CASSVSAPLNTEAFF,TGTGCCAGCAGTGTTTCGGCCCCCTTGAACACTGAAGCTTTCTTT,TRBJ1-1,NA,TRBV2,NA
CASRGDSSGSLHF,TGTGCCAGCAGGGGGGACTCCTCCGGGTCCCTCCACTTT,TRBJ1-6,NA,TRBV6-6,NA
CASSVRGETQYF,TGTGCCAGCAGTGTAAGGGGGGAGACCCAGTACTTC,TRBJ2-5,NA,TRBV2,few
CASSVSGADYGYTF,TGTGCCAGCAGTGTTTCGGGGGCTGACTATGGCTACACCTTC,TRBJ1-2,NA,TRBV6-1,few
CASSQGGGRMNTEAFF,TGCGCCAGCAGCCAAGGAGGTGGACGGATGAACACTGAAGCTTTCTTT,TRBJ1-1,NA,TRBV4-1,NA
CASSRQGPEQYF,TGTGCCAGCAGCCGACAGGGGCCCGAGCAGTACTTC,TRBJ2-7,TRBD1,TRBV5-4,NA
CASSEIGDYSGNTIYF,TGTGCCAGCAGTGAAATAGGGGACTACTCTGGAAACACCATATATTTT,TRBJ1-3,NA,TRBV6-1,few
CASSRSIQTSGGTDTQYF,TGTGCCAGCAGTCGCTCAATCCAGACTAGCGGGGGAACAGATACGCAGTATTTT,TRBJ2-3,TRBD2,TRBV2,NA
CAWRLSYGYTF,TGTGCCTGGAGATTATCCTATGGCTACACCTTC,TRBJ1-2,NA,TRBV30,NA
CASSPLTGVGIQYF,TGTGCCAGCTCACCCCTAACAGGGGTGGGAATTCAGTACTTC,TRBJ2-4,TRBD1,TRBV18,NA
CASSEYWDTSSPLHF,TGTGCCAGCAGTGAATATTGGGATACTTCCTCACCCCTCCACTTT,TRBJ1-6,NA,TRBV6-1,NA
CASSPSNSDYGYTF,TGTGCCAGCAGCCCCAGTAATTCCGACTATGGCTACACCTTC,TRBJ1-2,NA,TRBV4-2,NA
CASKQEASYTF,TGTGCTAGCAAGCAGGAAGCAAGCTACACCTTC,TRBJ1-2,NA,TRBV2,NA
CAWSPGQGFEQYF,TGTGCCTGGAGTCCGGGACAGGGCTTCGAGCAGTACTTC,TRBJ2-7,TRBD1,TRBV30,NA
CASYFSQNTEAFF,TGCGCCAGCTACTTTAGTCAGAACACTGAAGCTTTCTTT,TRBJ1-1,NA,TRBV5-1,NA
CASSQALGSQETQYF,TGTGCCAGCAGTCAAGCACTAGGCAGCCAAGAGACCCAGTACTTC,TRBJ2-5,NA,TRBV11-1,NA
CASSEPTEFNYGYTF,TGTGCCAGCAGTGAACCGACAGAATTTAACTATGGCTACACCTTC,TRBJ1-2,NA,TRBV25-1,NA
CASSLAQSQETQYF,TGTGCCAGCAGCTTGGCCCAGAGCCAAGAGACCCAGTACTTC,TRBJ2-5,NA,TRBV5-4,NA
CASSLNNVANEKLFF,TGCGCCAGCAGCTTGAATAACGTAGCTAATGAAAAACTGTTTTTT,TRBJ1-4,NA,TRBV5-1,NA
CASSDPFWGYTF,TGTGCCAGCAGTGACCCCTTTTGGGGCTACACCTTC,TRBJ1-2,NA,TRBV6-1,NA
CASSPRDSVIGTF,TGTGCCAGCAGTCCACGGGACAGTGTTATCGGCACCTTC,TRBJ1-2,TRBD1,TRBV6-5,few
CASSPLGGVDYGYTF,TGTGCCAGCAGCCCCCTGGGAGGGGTTGACTATGGCTACACCTTC,TRBJ1-2,NA,TRBV7-6,NA
CASSFSGQQYGYTF,TGTGCCAGCAGTTTCTCCGGACAACAGTATGGCTACACCTTC,TRBJ1-2,NA,TRBV6-5,NA
CASGLGTEAFF,TGTGCTAGTGGTTTAGGTACTGAAGCTTTCTTT,TRBJ1-1,NA,TRBV12-5,NA
CSGYSSYNEQFF,TGCAGCGGCTACAGCTCCTACAATGAGCAGTTCTTC,TRBJ2-1,NA,TRBV29-1,NA
CASSLTPDSEQYF,TGTGCCAGCAGTTTAACTCCCGACAGCGAGCAGTACTTC,TRBJ2-7,NA,TRBV27,NA
CASSFPTEYSNQPQHF,TGCGCCAGCAGCTTTCCGACAGAGTATAGCAATCAGCCCCAGCATTTT,TRBJ1-5,NA,TRBV5-1,NA
CASMMGFEGQQFF,TGTGCCAGCATGATGGGCTTCGAGGGGCAGCAGTTCTTC,TRBJ2-1,NA,TRBV6-1,NA
CASSEEGNQPQHF,TGTGCCAGCAGTGAAGAGGGCAATCAGCCCCAGCATTTT,TRBJ1-5,NA,TRBV2,NA
CASSSSDSPLHF,TGTGCCAGCTCATCGTCAGACTCACCCCTCCACTTT,TRBJ1-6,NA,TRBV18,NA
CASSLGWETKPYNEQFF,TGTGCCAGCAGCTTAGGGTGGGAGACTAAACCCTACAATGAGCAGTTCTTC,TRBJ2-1,NA,TRBV7-2,NA
CSAAPTGRQFF,TGCAGTGCGGCCCCCACAGGGAGGCAGTTCTTC,TRBJ2-1,NA,TRBV20-1,NA
CASSTQLTGPLYF,TGTGCCAGTAGTACCCAATTGACAGGTCCTCTGTACTTC,TRBJ2-4,NA,TRBV19,NA
CASSLMAGDIQYF,TGCGCCAGCAGCTTGATGGCAGGGGACATTCAGTACTTC,TRBJ2-4,NA,TRBV5-1,NA
CASSSRDPSWEKLFF,TGTGCCAGCAGCTCCCGGGACCCCTCTTGGGAAAAACTGTTTTTT,TRBJ1-4,NA,TRBV5-4,few